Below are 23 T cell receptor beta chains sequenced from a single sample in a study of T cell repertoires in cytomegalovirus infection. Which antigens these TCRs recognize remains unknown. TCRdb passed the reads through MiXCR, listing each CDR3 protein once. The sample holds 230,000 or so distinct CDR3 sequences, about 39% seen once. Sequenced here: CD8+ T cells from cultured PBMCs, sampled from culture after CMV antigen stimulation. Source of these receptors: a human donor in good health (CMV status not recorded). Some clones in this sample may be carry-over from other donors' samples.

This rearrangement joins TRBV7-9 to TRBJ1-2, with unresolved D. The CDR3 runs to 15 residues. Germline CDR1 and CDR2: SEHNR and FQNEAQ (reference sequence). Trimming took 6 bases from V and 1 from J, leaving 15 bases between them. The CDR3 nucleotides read TGTGCCAGCAGACCCGCTTTGAATATTAACTATGGCTACACCTTC. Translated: CASRPALNINYGYTF.

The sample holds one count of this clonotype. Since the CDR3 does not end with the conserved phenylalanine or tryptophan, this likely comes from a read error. CDR3 DNA sequence: TGTGCCAGCAGCGGACGGGGGTTTGACACTGAAGCTTTCTAT. Residues: CASSGRGFDTEAFY. V usage is TRBV3-1 and J usage is TRBJ1-1, with a tentative D call TRBD1 (5 bases). V gave up 5 bases and J gave up 3 bases, with 13 bases separating them. The CDR3 runs to 14 residues. Germline V gene data show CDR1 as LGHDT and CDR2 as YNNKEL (reference sequence).

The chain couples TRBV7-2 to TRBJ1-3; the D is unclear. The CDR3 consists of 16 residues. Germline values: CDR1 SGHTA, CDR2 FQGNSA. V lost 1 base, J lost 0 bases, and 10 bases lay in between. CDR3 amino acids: CASSLVGSFSGNTIYF. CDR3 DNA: TGTGCCAGCAGCTTAGTTGGGTCGTTCTCTGGAAACACCATATATTTT.

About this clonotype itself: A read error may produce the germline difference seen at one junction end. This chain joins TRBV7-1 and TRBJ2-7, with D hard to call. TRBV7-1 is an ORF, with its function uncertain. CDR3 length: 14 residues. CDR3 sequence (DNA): TGTGCTAGCAGCCCAGGCGGCTTTCTCTACGAGCAGTACTTC. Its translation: CASSPGGFLYEQYF.

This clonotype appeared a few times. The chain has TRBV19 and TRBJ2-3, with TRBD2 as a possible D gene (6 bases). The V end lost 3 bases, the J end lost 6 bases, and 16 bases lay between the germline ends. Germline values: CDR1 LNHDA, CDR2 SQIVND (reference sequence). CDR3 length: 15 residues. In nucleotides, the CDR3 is TGTGCCAGTAGTATGGAGGGAGTCCTCGAGGATACGCAGTATTTT. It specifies CASSMEGVLEDTQYF.

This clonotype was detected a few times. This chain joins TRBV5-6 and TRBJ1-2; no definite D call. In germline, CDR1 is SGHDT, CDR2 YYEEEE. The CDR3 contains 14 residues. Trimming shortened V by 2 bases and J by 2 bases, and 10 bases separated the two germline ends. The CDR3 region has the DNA TGTGCCAGCAGCTTCATGGGTCTCAACTATGGCTACACCTTC. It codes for CASSFMGLNYGYTF.

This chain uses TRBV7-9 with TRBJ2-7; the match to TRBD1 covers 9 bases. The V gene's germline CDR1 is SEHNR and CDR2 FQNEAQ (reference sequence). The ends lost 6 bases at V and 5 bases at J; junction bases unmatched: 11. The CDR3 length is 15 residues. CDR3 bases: TGTGCCAGCAGGCCACCGGGACAGGGTGTGAACGAGCAGTACTTC. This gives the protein CASRPPGQGVNEQYF.

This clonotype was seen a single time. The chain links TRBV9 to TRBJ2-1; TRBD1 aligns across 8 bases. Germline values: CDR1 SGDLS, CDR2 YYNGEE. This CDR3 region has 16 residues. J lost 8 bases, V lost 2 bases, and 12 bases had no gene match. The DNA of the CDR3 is TGTGCCAGCAGCGTGGTCGGGACAGGTAATTTCGATGAGCAGTTCTTC. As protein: CASSVVGTGNFDEQFF.

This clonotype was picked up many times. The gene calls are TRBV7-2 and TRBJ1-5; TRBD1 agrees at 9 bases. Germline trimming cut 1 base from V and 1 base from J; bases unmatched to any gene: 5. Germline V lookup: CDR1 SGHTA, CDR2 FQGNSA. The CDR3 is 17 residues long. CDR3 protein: CASSLEVGQGSNQPQHF. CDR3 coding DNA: TGTGCCAGCAGCTTAGAAGTAGGACAGGGGAGCAATCAGCCCCAGCATTTT.

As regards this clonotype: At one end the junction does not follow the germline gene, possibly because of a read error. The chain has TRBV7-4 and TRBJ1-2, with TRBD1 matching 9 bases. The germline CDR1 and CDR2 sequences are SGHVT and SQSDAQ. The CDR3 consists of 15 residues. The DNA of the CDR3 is TGTGCCAGCAGCTTAGGGGACAGGGATTTCTATGTCTACACCTTC. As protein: CASSLGDRDFYVYTF.

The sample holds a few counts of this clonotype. DNA for the CDR3: TGCAGTGCTAGAGATCCCCCCAAGCTAACGCAGTATTTT. Residues: CSARDPPKLTQYF. The chain is built from TRBV20-1 and TRBJ2-3, with unresolved D. This CDR3 comprises 13 residues. Germline lookup yields CDR1 DFQATT and CDR2 SNEGSKA (reference sequence). V was pared by 0 bases and J by 9 bases, with 13 bases between.

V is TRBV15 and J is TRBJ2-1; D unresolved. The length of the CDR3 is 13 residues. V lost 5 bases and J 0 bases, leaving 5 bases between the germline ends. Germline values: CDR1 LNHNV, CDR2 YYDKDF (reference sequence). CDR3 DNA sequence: TGTGCCACCAGCCTTAACTCCTACAATGAGCAGTTCTTC. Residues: CATSLNSYNEQFF. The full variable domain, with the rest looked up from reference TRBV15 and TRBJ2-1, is DAMVIQNPRYQVTQFGKPVTLSCSQTLNHNVMYWYQQKSSQAPKLLFHYYDKDFNNEADTPDNFQSRRPNTSFCFLDIRSPGLGDTAMYLCATSLNSYNEQFFGPGTRLTVL.

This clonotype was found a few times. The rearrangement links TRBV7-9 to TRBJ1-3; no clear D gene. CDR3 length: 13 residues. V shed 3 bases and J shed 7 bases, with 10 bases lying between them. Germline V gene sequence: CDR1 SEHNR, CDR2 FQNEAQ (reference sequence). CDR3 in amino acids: CASSFPLGNTIYF. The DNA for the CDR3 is TGTGCCAGCAGCTTTCCCCTGGGTAACACCATATATTTT.

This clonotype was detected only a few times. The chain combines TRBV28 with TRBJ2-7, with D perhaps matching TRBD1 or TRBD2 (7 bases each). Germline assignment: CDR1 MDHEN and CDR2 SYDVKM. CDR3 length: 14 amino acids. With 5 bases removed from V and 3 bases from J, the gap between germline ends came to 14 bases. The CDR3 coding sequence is TGTGCCAGCAGTCGAGCGGGACAGATCTACGAGCAGTACTTC. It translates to CASSRAGQIYEQYF.

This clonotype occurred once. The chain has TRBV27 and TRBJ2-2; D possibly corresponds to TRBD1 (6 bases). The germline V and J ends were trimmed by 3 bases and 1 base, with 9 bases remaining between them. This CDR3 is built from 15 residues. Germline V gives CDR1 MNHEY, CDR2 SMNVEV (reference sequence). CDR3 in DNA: TGTGCCAGCAGTTTCTCGACAGGGAACACCGGGGAGCTGTTTTTT. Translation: CASSFSTGNTGELFF.

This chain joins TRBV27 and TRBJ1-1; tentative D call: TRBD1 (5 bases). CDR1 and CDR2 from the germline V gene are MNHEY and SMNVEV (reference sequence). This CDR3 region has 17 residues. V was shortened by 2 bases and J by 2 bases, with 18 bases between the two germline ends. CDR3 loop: CASSLIGDGNYNTEAFF. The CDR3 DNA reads TGTGCCAGCAGTTTAATAGGGGACGGCAATTATAACACTGAAGCTTTCTTT.

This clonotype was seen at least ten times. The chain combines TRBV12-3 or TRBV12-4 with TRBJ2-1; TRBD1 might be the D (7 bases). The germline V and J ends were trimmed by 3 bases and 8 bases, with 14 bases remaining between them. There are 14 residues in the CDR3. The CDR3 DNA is TGTGCCAGCAGTTTGAGGCAGGGGGAGGATGAGCAGTTCTTC. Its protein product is CASSLRQGEDEQFF.

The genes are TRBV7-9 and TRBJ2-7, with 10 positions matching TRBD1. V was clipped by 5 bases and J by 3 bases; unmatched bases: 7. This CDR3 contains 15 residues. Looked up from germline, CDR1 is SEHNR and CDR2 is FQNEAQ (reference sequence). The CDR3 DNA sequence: TGTGCCAGCAGCCATCGGGACAGGGGAGACTACGAGCAGTACTTC. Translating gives CASSHRDRGDYEQYF.

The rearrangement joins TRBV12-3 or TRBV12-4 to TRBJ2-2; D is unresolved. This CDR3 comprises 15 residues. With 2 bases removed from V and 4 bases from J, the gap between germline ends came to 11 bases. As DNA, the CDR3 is TGTGCCAGCAGTTTACGGCCCGGGCCCACCGGGGAGCTGTTTTTT. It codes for CASSLRPGPTGELFF.

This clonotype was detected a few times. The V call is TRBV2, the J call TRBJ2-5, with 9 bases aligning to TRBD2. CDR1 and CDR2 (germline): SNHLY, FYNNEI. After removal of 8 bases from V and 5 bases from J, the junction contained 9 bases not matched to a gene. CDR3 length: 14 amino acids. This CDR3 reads CASVQRGAGETQYF. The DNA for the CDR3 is TGTGCCAGCGTCCAGCGGGGGGCGGGGGAGACCCAGTACTTC.

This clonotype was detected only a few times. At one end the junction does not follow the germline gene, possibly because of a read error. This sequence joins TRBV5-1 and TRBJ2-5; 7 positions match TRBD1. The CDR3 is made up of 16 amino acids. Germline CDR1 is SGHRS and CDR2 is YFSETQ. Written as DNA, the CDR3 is TGCGCCAGCAGATTGTCTTCTGACAGGGAACAAGATACCCCGTACTTC. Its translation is CASRLSSDREQDTPYF. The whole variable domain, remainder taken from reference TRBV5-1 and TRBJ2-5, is KAGVTQTPRYLIKTRGQQVTLSCSPISGHRSVSWYQQTPGQGLQFLFEYFSETQRNKGNFPGRFSGRQFSNSRSEMNVSTLELGDSALYLCASRLSSDREQDTPYFGPGTRLLVL.

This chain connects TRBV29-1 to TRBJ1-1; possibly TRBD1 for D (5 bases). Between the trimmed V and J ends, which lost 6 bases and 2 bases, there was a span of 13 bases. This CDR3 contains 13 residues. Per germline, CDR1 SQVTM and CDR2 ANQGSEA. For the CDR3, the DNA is TGCAGCGTGATTCCAGGGTATAACACTGAAGCTTTCTTT. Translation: CSVIPGYNTEAFF. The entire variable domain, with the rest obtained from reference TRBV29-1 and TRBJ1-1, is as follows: SAVISQKPSRDICQRGTSLTIQCQVDSQVTMMFWYRQQPGQSLTLIATANQGSEATYESGFVIDKFPISRPNLTFSTLTVSNMSPEDSSIYLCSVIPGYNTEAFFGQGTRLTVV.

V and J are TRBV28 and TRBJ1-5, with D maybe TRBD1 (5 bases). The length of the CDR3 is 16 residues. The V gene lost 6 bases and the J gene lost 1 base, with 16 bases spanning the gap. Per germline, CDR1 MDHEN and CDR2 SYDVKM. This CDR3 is CASSPYQGLSNQPQHF. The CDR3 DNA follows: TGTGCCAGCAGCCCTTATCAGGGTCTGAGCAATCAGCCCCAGCATTTT.